The 11 T cell receptor beta chains listed next were all sequenced from one sample in a study of response to subunit inactivated influenza vaccine. One entry per CDR3 protein results from TCRdb running MiXCR on the RT-PCR reads. The sample holds hundreds of thousands of distinct CDR3 sequences, about 25% seen once. The sequences come from CD4+ T cells sorted from PBMCs, collected less than 6 days after vaccination. These receptors were taken from a man aged 45 to 65 who received an inactivated influenza vaccine.

The V call is TRBV3-1, the J call TRBJ2-1, with 7 nucleotides matching TRBD2. Germline V gives CDR1 LGHDT, CDR2 YNNKEL (reference sequence). V dropped 5 bases and J dropped 12; count of bases not matched to a gene: 7. The CDR3 contains 12 residues. CDR3 in amino acids: CASSTSGEPQFF. The CDR3 DNA sequence: TGTGCCAGCAGCACGAGCGGGGAACCGCAGTTCTTC.

The chain joins TRBV3-1 to TRBJ1-2; possibly TRBD1 for D (5 bases). The CDR3 runs to 14 residues. The V end was cut by 4 bases, the J end by 8 bases, with 17 bases between. The germline V gene encodes CDR1 LGHDT and CDR2 YNNKEL (reference sequence). The CDR3 loop reads CASSPPQGREGYTF. CDR3 DNA sequence: TGTGCCAGCAGCCCGCCGCAGGGACGTGAAGGCTACACCTTC.

This clonotype has only a few counts. The rearrangement joins TRBV27 to TRBJ2-1; 8 bases match TRBD2. CDR1 and CDR2 (germline): MNHEY, SMNVEV (reference sequence). The CDR3 is 15 residues long. J was trimmed by 6 bases and V by 8 bases; bases with no gene match: 12. The CDR3 spells CASLPAGLAINEQFF. CDR3 DNA sequence: TGTGCCAGCCTTCCCGCCGGACTAGCTATCAATGAGCAGTTCTTC.

In its sample, this clonotype was seen a few times. The rearrangement links TRBV11-3 to TRBJ2-1; 7 bases agree with TRBD2. The CDR3 is 15 residues long. Per the germline V gene, CDR1 is SGHNT and CDR2 is YENEEA. Trimming removed 2 bases from V and 5 bases from J; junction bases left unmatched: 6. CDR3 residues: CASSLSVGTNNEQFF. As DNA, the CDR3 is TGTGCCAGCAGCTTATCGGTTGGGACTAACAATGAGCAGTTCTTC.

The V gene is TRBV7-9, the J gene TRBJ2-7; D ambiguous. Trimming removed 5 bases from V and 5 bases from J, with 7 bases in between. Germline lookup yields CDR1 SEHNR and CDR2 FQNEAQ (reference sequence). CDR3 length: 11 residues. CDR3 protein: CASSPQHEQYF. CDR3 DNA: TGTGCCAGCAGCCCGCAACACGAGCAGTACTTC.

This clonotype was detected only a few times. The chain employs TRBV6-6 and TRBJ1-5; D remains unclear. The CDR3 sequence is 13 residues long. Germline values: CDR1 MNHNY, CDR2 SVGAGI (reference sequence). The V end lost 4 bases, the J end lost 6 bases, and 10 bases lay between the germline ends. The CDR3: CASSSAGFQPQHF. The CDR3 DNA is TGTGCCAGCAGTTCAGCTGGTTTTCAGCCCCAGCATTTT.

This clonotype turned up a few times. The chain is built from TRBV20-1 and TRBJ2-1, with a possible D match to TRBD1 (5 bases). There are 15 residues in the CDR3. Trimming removed 4 bases from V and 4 bases from J, with 17 bases in between. From germline, CDR1 is DFQATT and CDR2 SNEGSKA (reference sequence). CDR3 sequence: CSANREHRQYNEQFF. In nucleotides, the CDR3 is TGCAGTGCTAACCGAGAACACCGACAGTACAATGAGCAGTTCTTC.

This chain joins TRBV7-2 and TRBJ2-3; TRBD2 might be the D (5 bases). V lost 3 bases to trimming and J lost 2 bases, with 18 bases between them. The CDR3 runs 17 residues. Germline loops: CDR1 SGHTA, CDR2 FQGNSA. The CDR3 region is CASSFGLRPSFTDTQYF. The CDR3, as DNA: TGTGCCAGCAGCTTCGGACTCCGTCCGTCTTTCACAGATACGCAGTATTTT.

The chain carries TRBV2 and TRBJ2-1; 11 positions match TRBD2. The germline CDR1 and CDR2 sequences are SNHLY and FYNNEI. The CDR3 sequence is 15 residues long. Trimming removed 6 bases from V and 2 bases from J; junction bases left unmatched: 3. CDR3 sequence (DNA): TGTGCCAGCAGAGCACTAGCGGGGGCCTACAATGAGCAGTTCTTC. As protein: CASRALAGAYNEQFF.

Comment on this clonotype: The CDR3 ends on some other residue instead of the conserved phenylalanine or tryptophan, so this is likely a read error. V is TRBV10-3 and J is TRBJ2-1; 10 bases match TRBD1. TRBJ2-7 matches the DNA end more closely, so the J call is doubtful. This CDR3 comprises 14 residues. Germline V CDR1 and CDR2: ENHRY, SYGVKD. CDR3 sequence (DNA): TGTGCCATCAGTGAGACCACGACAGGGGGCGGACAGTACGTC. Protein: CAISETTTGGGQYV.

About this clonotype itself: One end of the junction does not line up with germline, which may come from a read error. This sequence joins TRBV29-1 and TRBJ2-7; D might be TRBD2 (6 bases). The CDR3 runs 13 residues. Germline values: CDR1 SQVTM, CDR2 ANQGSEA. CDR3 in DNA: TGCAGCGTCGAAGGTCCGGGAGCCTACGAGCAGTACTTC. Its protein is CSVEGPGAYEQYF.